This T cell receptor (beta chain) was sequenced in a study of blood T cell repertoires in COVID-19. On the study more broadly: Samples came from the United States, Italy and Spain, spanning acute and convalescent COVID-19. T cells, B-cell-depleted T cells, or PBMCs provided the cDNA or gDNA that served as material.

As processed by the authors: The authors estimated nucleated cell counts from reference gene primer amplification. Assay: immunoSEQ multiplex PCR; the TCRdb copy retains only in-frame clones and omits some. That table is the source of V, J and clone size, and D and trimming were worked out from the DNA. The sample lists about 140,000 clones, around 90% occurring once. This TCR was sampled from a human donor in a cohort sampled during active COVID-19. The sequencing input was peripheral blood.

This CDR3 is CASSPPRGNEKLFF. The CDR3, as DNA: TGTGCCAGCTCACCACCCAGGGGTAATGAAAAACTGTTTTTT. V gene TRBV18 combines with J gene TRBJ1-4, with a tentative D call TRBD1 (6 bases). The V end lost 0 bases, the J end lost 4 bases, and 6 bases lay between the germline ends. This CDR3 region has 14 residues. Germline lookup yields CDR1 KGHSH and CDR2 LQKENI. The whole variable domain, remainder taken from reference TRBV18 and TRBJ1-4, is NAGVMQNPRHLVRRRGQEARLRCSPMKGHSHVYWYRQLPEEGLKFMVYLQKENIIDESGMPKERFSAEFPKEGPSILRIQQVVRGDSAAYFCASSPPRGNEKLFFGSGTQLSVL.